These 28 T cell receptor beta chains were all obtained from the same sample, sequenced in a study of PD-L1 blockade in urothelial cancer. Generated by immunoSEQ multiplex PCR, the TCRdb table keeps only in-frame clones and is missing some. The sample records approximately 34,000 clones, roughly 84% being singletons. Specimen: PBMCs, collected around atezolizumab (anti-PD-L1) treatment. The receptors derive from a man aged 55 to 70 with urothelial cancer.

This chain uses TRBV5-4 with TRBJ1-4, with D maybe TRBD1 (6 bases). V was shortened by 4 bases and J by 5 bases, with 15 bases between the two germline ends. The CDR3 is 15 amino acids. Germline V gives CDR1 SGHNT, CDR2 YYREEE (reference sequence). In nucleotides, the CDR3 is TGTGCCAGCAGCCGAACACAGGGTTCCAATGAAAAACTGTTTTTT. Translating it yields CASSRTQGSNEKLFF.

The chain is built from TRBV11-2 and TRBJ2-3, with D unresolved. Trimming removed 5 bases from V and 0 bases from J, with 15 bases in between. From germline, CDR1 is SGHAT and CDR2 FQNNGV. The CDR3 totals 16 residues. The CDR3 DNA reads TGTGCCAGCAGCCCACTCCGAGGTGGGAGCACAGATACGCAGTATTTT. As protein: CASSPLRGGSTDTQYF.

Notes on this clone: Germline and junction disagree at one end, which may indicate a read error. The chain links TRBV7-7 to TRBJ2-5; no definite D call. This CDR3 spans 13 amino acids. Per the germline V gene, CDR1 is SSHAT and CDR2 is FNYEAQ (reference sequence). CDR3 residues: CASSVSRRETQYF. The CDR3 bases are TGTGCTAGCAGCGTTTCCCGGCGGGAGACCCAGTACTTC.

The V and J genes are TRBV5-1 and TRBJ1-4, with 7 bases that match TRBD1. The CDR3 sequence is 15 residues long. Trimming removed 4 bases from V and 6 bases from J; junction bases left unmatched: 9. CDR1 and CDR2 (germline): SGHRS, YFSETQ. This CDR3 is CASSRSDRADEKLFF. The CDR3 DNA sequence: TGCGCCAGCAGCCGATCTGACAGGGCGGATGAAAAACTGTTTTTT.

This chain joins TRBV5-5 and TRBJ2-3; possibly TRBD2 for D (6 bases). Germline V gives CDR1 SGHKS, CDR2 YYEKEE (reference sequence). This CDR3 has 16 amino acids. The V end was cut by 3 bases, the J end by 3 bases, with 17 bases between. CDR3 residues: CASSSPSGGATDTQYF. The CDR3 DNA reads as TGTGCCAGCAGCTCCCCCTCCGGAGGGGCGACAGATACGCAGTATTTT.

Comment on this clone: At one boundary the junction diverges from the germline segment, which might be a read error. V and J are TRBV7-7 and TRBJ2-2; 7 bases line up with TRBD2. The CDR3 runs 13 residues. CDR1 is SSHAT and CDR2 is FNYEAQ in the germline V gene (reference sequence). In nucleotides, the CDR3 is TGTGCTAGCAGCTTTGCGGGGGCCGGGGAGCTGTTTTTT. Translated, it gives CASSFAGAGELFF.

The chain carries TRBV30 and TRBJ2-1; 7 bases fit TRBD1. Germline V lookup: CDR1 GTSNPN, CDR2 SVGIG (reference sequence). The length of the CDR3 is 13 residues. V trimming: 5 bases; J trimming: 8 bases; junction bases outside the gene matches: 9. The CDR3 nucleotides read TGTGCCTGGGCCCCTGACAGGGACCATGAGCAGTTCTTC. Protein sequence: CAWAPDRDHEQFF.

J is TRBJ2-2 and V is TRBV19; the D is unclear. This CDR3 comprises 13 residues. CDR1 and CDR2 (germline): LNHDA, SQIVND (reference sequence). V was trimmed by 3 bases and J by 5 bases, leaving 7 bases between them. The CDR3 loop reads CASSISRTGELFF. The CDR3 nucleotides are TGTGCCAGTAGTATTTCACGGACCGGGGAGCTGTTTTTT.

This chain connects TRBV4-1 to TRBJ1-2; TRBD1 matches at 7 bases. Germline V CDR1 and CDR2: MGHRA, YSYEKL. This CDR3 contains 15 residues. The V and J ends lost 0 bases and 3 bases, in that order; junction bases with no gene match: 4. CDR3 region: CASSQEGGGDYGYTF. The CDR3 region has the DNA TGCGCCAGCAGCCAAGAAGGGGGCGGAGACTATGGCTACACCTTC.

V is TRBV5-1 and J is TRBJ2-2, with D perhaps TRBD1 (6 bases). Germline V CDR1 and CDR2: SGHRS, YFSETQ. V was cut by 4 bases and J by 1 base, with 17 bases left in between. The CDR3 sequence is 17 residues long. The CDR3 DNA reads TGCGCCAGCAGCCCAGGGTGGGGACAAAAGAACACCGGGGAGCTGTTTTTT. Translating gives CASSPGWGQKNTGELFF.

The chain joins TRBV5-1 to TRBJ1-1; 7 bases fit TRBD1. Germline loops: CDR1 SGHRS, CDR2 YFSETQ. The CDR3 consists of 15 residues. V was clipped by 0 bases and J by 6 bases; unmatched bases: 8. CDR3 loop: CASSLAGGRGSEAFF. The CDR3 DNA reads as TGCGCCAGCAGCTTGGCAGGGGGACGGGGGTCTGAAGCTTTCTTT.

The chain carries TRBV18 and TRBJ2-2, with 9 bases aligning to TRBD1. V was pared by 4 bases and J by 4 bases, with 4 bases of the junction left unmatched. This CDR3 has 15 amino acids. Germline values: CDR1 KGHSH, CDR2 LQKENI. Here the CDR3 DNA reads TGTGCCAGCTCACTCCGACAGGGGGGCACCGGGGAGCTGTTTTTT. As protein: CASSLRQGGTGELFF.

The chain has TRBV7-8 and TRBJ1-5; D is possibly TRBD1 (5 bases). This CDR3 has 19 residues. The V gene lost 5 bases and the J gene lost 0 bases, with 23 bases spanning the gap. Germline V lookup: CDR1 SGHVS, CDR2 FQNEAQ. Here the CDR3 reads CASSTSPGLPPYSNQPQHF. In DNA, the CDR3 is TGTGCCAGCAGCACTAGTCCGGGACTGCCCCCTTATAGCAATCAGCCCCAGCATTTT.

The rearrangement joins TRBV18 to TRBJ2-2; TRBD2 matches at 9 bases. This CDR3 comprises 17 residues. The germline V gene encodes CDR1 KGHSH and CDR2 LQKENI. The V and J ends lost 0 bases and 2 bases, in that order; junction bases with no gene match: 4. CDR3 residues: CASSPPLAGDNTGELFF. The CDR3 DNA reads as TGTGCCAGCTCACCACCATTAGCGGGGGACAACACCGGGGAGCTGTTTTTT.

This chain joins TRBV5-1 and TRBJ2-1; D is possibly TRBD2 (6 bases). The CDR3 sequence is 15 residues long. Trimming left V 1 base short and J 6 bases short, with 14 bases between. Germline-derived CDR1 and CDR2 are SGHRS and YFSETQ. For the CDR3, the DNA is TGCGCCAGCAGCTTGTCGGGGGAGGTCGGCAATGAGCAGTTCTTC. It codes for CASSLSGEVGNEQFF.

The rearrangement joins TRBV5-8 to TRBJ2-7; no clear D gene. From germline, CDR1 is SGHTS and CDR2 YDEGEE. The CDR3 contains 12 residues. Trimming took 6 bases from V and 1 from J, leaving 8 bases between them. The CDR3 region has the DNA TGTGCCAGCATTGGCTCTTCCTACGAGCAGTACTTC. This translates into CASIGSSYEQYF.

The chain couples TRBV28 to TRBJ1-2, with D hard to call. CDR1 is MDHEN, CDR2 SYDVKM, per germline. There are 16 residues in the CDR3. Deletions cut 7 bases from V and 6 bases from J, with 24 bases between. The CDR3 bases are TGTGCCAGCACCGAGCGCTACGCAAAACTGTTAGATGGCTACACCTTC. Translation: CASTERYAKLLDGYTF.

This clone occurred a few times. The chain joins TRBV7-2 to TRBJ1-1; 8 nucleotides align to TRBD1. Germline CDR1 and CDR2: SGHTA and FQGNSA. CDR3 length equals 15 residues. J gave up 4 bases and V 10 bases, and 14 bases lay outside the gene matches. The CDR3 loop reads CAIQPPTGASTEAFF. CDR3 in DNA: TGTGCCATCCAACCCCCGACAGGGGCGAGCACTGAAGCTTTCTTT.

This sequence joins TRBV5-8 and TRBJ2-1, with 10 bases aligning to TRBD2. V gave up 2 bases and J gave up 6 bases; unmatched junction bases: 14. Germline V gives CDR1 SGHTS, CDR2 YDEGEE. This CDR3 is 18 amino acids long. The CDR3 nucleotides read TGTGCCAGCAGCTTTGGGGCTAGCGGGAGAGGGTTGTTCAATGAGCAGTTCTTC. Protein product: CASSFGASGRGLFNEQFF.

The V gene is TRBV5-6, the J gene TRBJ1-4; no reliable D call. The germline V gene encodes CDR1 SGHDT and CDR2 YYEEEE. This CDR3 region has 13 residues. V was pared by 3 bases and J by 7 bases, with 10 bases between. Written as DNA, the CDR3 is TGTGCCAGCAGCTCGCGGGAACTTGAAAAACTGTTTTTT. Translating it yields CASSSRELEKLFF.

The CDR3 region is CASSIDQNRGSYTF. In DNA form, the CDR3 reads TGTGCCAGTAGTATAGATCAGAACAGGGGAAGCTACACCTTC. This rearrangement joins TRBV19 to TRBJ1-2; 7 positions match TRBD1. V lost 0 bases, J lost 9 bases, and 7 bases stayed unmatched. CDR3 length: 14 amino acids. The germline V gene has CDR1 LNHDA and CDR2 SQIVND (reference sequence).

The chain is built from TRBV6-4 and TRBJ2-2, with TRBD1 matching over 11 bases. The CDR3 consists of 15 residues. V was clipped by 0 bases and J by 6 bases; unmatched bases: 0. Germline V CDR1 and CDR2: MRHNA, SNTAGT. CDR3 DNA sequence: TGTGCCAGCAGTGACTCGGGACAGGGGGCCGGGGAGCTGTTTTTT. It is translated as CASSDSGQGAGELFF.

The V gene is TRBV11-1, the J gene TRBJ2-7, with 11 bases lining up with TRBD2. Germline loops: CDR1 SGHAT, CDR2 FQDESV (reference sequence). The CDR3 is made up of 16 amino acids. With 5 bases clipped from V and 4 bases from J, the junction kept 10 bases outside the gene matches. The CDR3 DNA reads TGTGCCAGCAGCAAAGGGTGGGGACTAGCGGAATACGAGCAGTACTTC. Amino acid sequence: CASSKGWGLAEYEQYF.

This chain connects TRBV28 to TRBJ2-7; 8 bases agree with TRBD2. The germline V gene encodes CDR1 MDHEN and CDR2 SYDVKM. V lost 6 bases and J lost 5; bases outside the gene matches: 6. This CDR3 is built from 13 residues. CDR3 amino acids: CASRAGGPHEQYF. The CDR3 DNA sequence: TGTGCCAGCAGGGCGGGGGGCCCCCACGAGCAGTACTTC.

The genes are TRBV18 and TRBJ1-5, with 7 bases that match TRBD1. The V and J ends lost 1 base and 4 bases, in that order; junction bases with no gene match: 16. CDR1 and CDR2 from the germline V gene are KGHSH and LQKENI. CDR3 size: 19 residues. In DNA form, the CDR3 reads TGTGCCAGCTCACCACTTGGGACAGCCCGCTTAACACAAAATCAGCCCCAGCATTTT. Residues: CASSPLGTARLTQNQPQHF.

This rearrangement joins TRBV5-1 to TRBJ2-5; D is perhaps TRBD1 (6 bases). The CDR3 length is 13 residues. The ends were cut back, 4 bases at V and 0 bases at J, with 7 bases in the middle. Germline CDR1 and CDR2: SGHRS and YFSETQ. The CDR3 DNA reads as TGCGCCAGCAGCCGGACAGACCAAGAGACCCAGTACTTC. Its translation is CASSRTDQETQYF.

V is TRBV30 and J is TRBJ1-2; D remains ambiguous. V was cut by 2 bases and J by 2 bases, with 21 bases left in between. The CDR3 length is 17 residues. CDR1 GTSNPN and CDR2 SVGIG come from the germline V gene (reference sequence). The CDR3 is CAWSNPSEALRNYGYTF. The CDR3 DNA reads TGTGCCTGGAGTAATCCCTCAGAGGCATTGAGAAACTATGGCTACACCTTC.

This rearrangement joins TRBV7-2 to TRBJ2-1; D unresolved. The CDR3 has 16 residues. The V and J ends lost 1 base and 0 bases respectively, with 10 bases between them. The germline gives CDR1 SGHTA, CDR2 FQGNSA. The CDR3 loop is CASSLGSDLSYNEQFF. Here the CDR3 DNA reads TGTGCCAGCAGCTTAGGGAGCGATCTCTCCTACAATGAGCAGTTCTTC.